The rows below give T cell receptor beta chains drawn from one sample of a study of blood T cells in healthy people across ages. TCRdb independently ran MiXCR on the 5' RACE reads; one entry per CDR3 protein. Among over a million distinct CDR3 sequences, over 35% were seen once, and the ten largest hold approximately 17%. What was sequenced was blood. The receptor source for this set is a woman in her sixties in good health. Both conserved end residues are part of each CDR3. The order of the fields is CDR3 length, V gene, CDR3 protein.

16,TRBV6-5,CASSYSGVQGPDTQYF
14,TRBV27,CASSLSDRRYEQYF
13,TRBV27,CASSFQGAHEQYF
13,TRBV7-2,CASSQGQGCEQYF
13,TRBV20-1,CSAPPRDFGEQFF
13,TRBV29-1,CSVDMGQGETQYF
16,TRBV12-3/TRBV12-4,CASSSFGGWGNQPQHF
16,TRBV5-1,CASNLQPGHPRETQYF
15,TRBV28,CASSWAGTSGHEQFF
15,TRBV11-2,CASSPIRGWTGELFF
14,TRBV12-3/TRBV12-4,CATRDRGGIYGYTF
16,TRBV28,CASSKWLRTSSHEQYF
11,TRBV20-1,CSRAGEGEQFF
15,TRBV9,CASSVLVSGRDEQYF
13,TRBV7-9,CASSFAGNYEQYF
14,TRBV12-3/TRBV12-4,CASSLNRILYEQYF
15,TRBV7-6,CASSLGWRTTDTQYF
15,TRBV28,CASGGWSPMNTEAFF
17,TRBV27,CASSPHPTGVSTDTQYF
17,TRBV20-1,CSVIAGGGTQNQETQYF
13,TRBV11-2,CASSLESPGPYTF
14,TRBV27,CASSMTGGAAEAFF
14,TRBV29-1,CSVEDLQPGVEQFF
14,TRBV27,CASSPGRGFQPQHF
13,TRBV27,CASSRTANYEQYF
16,TRBV7-8,CASSPRLAGDLNEQFF
15,TRBV5-6,CASSLGSDRVYGYTF
15,TRBV20-1,CSAAPGPVAKNIQYF
15,TRBV6-5,CASNDRGRVNNEQFF
15,TRBV6-1,CASSTRTGAADTQYF
14,TRBV27,CASSSGGPLYEQYF
10,TRBV29-1,CSFRGTEAFF
15,TRBV5-6,CASRSRGWMNTEAFF
17,TRBV6-2/TRBV6-3,CASSYGLSATRSDEQYF
12,TRBV5-1,CASSKYYNEQFF
15,TRBV5-1,CASSLDWTGSETQYF
14,TRBV7-2,CASSIAPGGDTQYF
18,TRBV9,CASSAATPQGIAKNIQYF
14,TRBV20-1,CSALTSGRRETQYF
15,TRBV20-1,CSARDLQGNWYGYTF
15,TRBV3-1,CASSQDGSSYNEQFF
14,TRBV12-3/TRBV12-4,CASRPSEVYNEQFF